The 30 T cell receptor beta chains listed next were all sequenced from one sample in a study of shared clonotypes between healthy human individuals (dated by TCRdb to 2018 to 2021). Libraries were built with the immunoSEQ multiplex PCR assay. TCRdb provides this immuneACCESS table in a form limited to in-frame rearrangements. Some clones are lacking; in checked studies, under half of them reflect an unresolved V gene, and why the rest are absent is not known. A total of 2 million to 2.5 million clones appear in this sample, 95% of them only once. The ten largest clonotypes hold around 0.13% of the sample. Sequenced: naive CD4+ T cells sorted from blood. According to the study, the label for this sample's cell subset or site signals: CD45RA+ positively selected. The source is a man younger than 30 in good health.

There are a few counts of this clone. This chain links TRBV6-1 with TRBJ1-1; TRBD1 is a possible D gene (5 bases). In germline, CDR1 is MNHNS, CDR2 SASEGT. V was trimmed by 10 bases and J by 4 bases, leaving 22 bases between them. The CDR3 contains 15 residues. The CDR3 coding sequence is TGTGCCATCGAAATATCCCGACCCAGGGCCACTGAAGCTTTCTTT. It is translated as CAIEISRPRATEAFF.

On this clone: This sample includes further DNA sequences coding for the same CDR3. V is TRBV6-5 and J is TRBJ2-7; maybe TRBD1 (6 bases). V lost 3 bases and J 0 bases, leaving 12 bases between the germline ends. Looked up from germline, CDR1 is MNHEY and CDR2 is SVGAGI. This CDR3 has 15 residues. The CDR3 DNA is TGTGCCAGCAGTTATTCGGCAGGGGACTCCTACGAGCAGTACTTC. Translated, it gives CASSYSAGDSYEQYF.

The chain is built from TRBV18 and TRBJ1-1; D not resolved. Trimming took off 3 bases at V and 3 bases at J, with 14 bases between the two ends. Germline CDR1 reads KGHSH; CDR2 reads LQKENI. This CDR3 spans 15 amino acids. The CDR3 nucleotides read TGTGCCAGCTCACCGGGTAGCGGTTGGGACACTGAAGCTTTCTTT. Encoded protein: CASSPGSGWDTEAFF.

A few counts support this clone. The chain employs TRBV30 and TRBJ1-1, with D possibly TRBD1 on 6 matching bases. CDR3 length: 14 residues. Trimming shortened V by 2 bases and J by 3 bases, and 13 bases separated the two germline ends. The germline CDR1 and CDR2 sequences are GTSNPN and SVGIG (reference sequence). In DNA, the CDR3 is TGTGCCTGGAGTAAGCAGAAGGGGGACACTGAAGCTTTCTTT. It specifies CAWSKQKGDTEAFF.

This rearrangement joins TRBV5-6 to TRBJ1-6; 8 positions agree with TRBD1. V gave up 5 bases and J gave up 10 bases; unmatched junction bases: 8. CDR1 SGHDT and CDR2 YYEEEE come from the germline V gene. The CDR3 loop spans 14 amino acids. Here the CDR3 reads CASSFPHRGSPLHF. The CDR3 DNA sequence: TGTGCCAGCAGTTTTCCCCACAGGGGGTCACCCCTCCACTTT. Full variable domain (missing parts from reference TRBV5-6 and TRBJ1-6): DAGVTQSPTHLIKTRGQQVTLRCSPKSGHDTVSWYQQALGQGPQFIFQYYEEEERQRGNFPDRFSGHQFPNYSSELNVNALLLGDSALYLCASSFPHRGSPLHFGNGTRLTVT.

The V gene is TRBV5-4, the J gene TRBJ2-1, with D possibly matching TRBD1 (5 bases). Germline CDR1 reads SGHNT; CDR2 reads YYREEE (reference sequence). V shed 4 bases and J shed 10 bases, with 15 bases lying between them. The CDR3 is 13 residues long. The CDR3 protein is CASSPMTAGEQFF. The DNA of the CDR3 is TGTGCCAGCAGCCCGATGACAGCTGGGGAGCAGTTCTTC.

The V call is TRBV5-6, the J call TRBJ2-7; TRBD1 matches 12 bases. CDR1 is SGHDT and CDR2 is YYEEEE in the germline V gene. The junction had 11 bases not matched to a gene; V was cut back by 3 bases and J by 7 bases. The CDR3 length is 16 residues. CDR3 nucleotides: TGTGCCAGCAGCTCCGGACCGGGACAGGGGGCTAGAGAGCAGTACTTC. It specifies CASSSGPGQGAREQYF.

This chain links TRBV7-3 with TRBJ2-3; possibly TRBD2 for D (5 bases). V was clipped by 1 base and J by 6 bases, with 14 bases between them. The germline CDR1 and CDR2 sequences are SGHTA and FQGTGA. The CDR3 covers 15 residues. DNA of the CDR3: TGTGCCAGCAGCTTAAACGGCCGGGGTCGGGATACGCAGTATTTT. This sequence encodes CASSLNGRGRDTQYF.

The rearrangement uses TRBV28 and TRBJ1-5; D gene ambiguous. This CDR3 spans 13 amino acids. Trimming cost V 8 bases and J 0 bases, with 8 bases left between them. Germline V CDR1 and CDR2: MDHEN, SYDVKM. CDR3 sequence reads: CASADYSNQPQHF. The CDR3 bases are TGTGCCAGCGCAGATTATAGCAATCAGCCCCAGCATTTT.

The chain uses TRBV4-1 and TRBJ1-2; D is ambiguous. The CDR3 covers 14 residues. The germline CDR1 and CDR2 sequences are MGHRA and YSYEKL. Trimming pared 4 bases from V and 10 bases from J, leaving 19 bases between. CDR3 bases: TGCGCCAGCAGCCCCACCCTGGGGAGACAAGACTACACCTTC. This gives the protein CASSPTLGRQDYTF.

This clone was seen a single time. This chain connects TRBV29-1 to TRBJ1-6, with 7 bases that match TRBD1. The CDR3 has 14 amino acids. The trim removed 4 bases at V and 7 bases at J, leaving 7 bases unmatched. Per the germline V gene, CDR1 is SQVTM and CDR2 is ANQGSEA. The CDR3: CSVATGTDNSPLHF. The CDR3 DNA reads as TGCAGCGTTGCGACCGGGACAGACAATTCACCCCTCCACTTT.

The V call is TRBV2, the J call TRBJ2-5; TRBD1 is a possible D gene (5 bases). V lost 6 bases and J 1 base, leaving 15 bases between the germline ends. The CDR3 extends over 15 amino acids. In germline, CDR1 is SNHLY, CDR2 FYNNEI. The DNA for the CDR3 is TGTGCCAGCAGGACTCGGTCAGGGTCCCAAGAGACCCAGTACTTC. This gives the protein CASRTRSGSQETQYF.

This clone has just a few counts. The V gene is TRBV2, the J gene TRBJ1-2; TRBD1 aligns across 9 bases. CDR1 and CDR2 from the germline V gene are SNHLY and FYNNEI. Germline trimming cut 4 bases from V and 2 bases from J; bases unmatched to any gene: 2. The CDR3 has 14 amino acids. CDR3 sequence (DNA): TGTGCCAGCAGTGCCGACAGGGGGAACTATGGCTACACCTTC. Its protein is CASSADRGNYGYTF.

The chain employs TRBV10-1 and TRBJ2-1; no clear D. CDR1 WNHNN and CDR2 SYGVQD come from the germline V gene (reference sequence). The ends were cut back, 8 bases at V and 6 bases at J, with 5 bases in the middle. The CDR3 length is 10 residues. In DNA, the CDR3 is TGCGCCAGCCCTCGCAATGAGCAGTTCTTC. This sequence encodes CASPRNEQFF.

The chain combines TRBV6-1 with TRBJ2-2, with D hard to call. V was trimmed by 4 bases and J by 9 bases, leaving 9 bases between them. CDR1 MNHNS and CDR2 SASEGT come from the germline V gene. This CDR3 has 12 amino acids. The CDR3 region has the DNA TGTGCCAGCAGTGGGGTTGCAAGGGAGCTGTTTTTT. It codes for CASSGVARELFF.

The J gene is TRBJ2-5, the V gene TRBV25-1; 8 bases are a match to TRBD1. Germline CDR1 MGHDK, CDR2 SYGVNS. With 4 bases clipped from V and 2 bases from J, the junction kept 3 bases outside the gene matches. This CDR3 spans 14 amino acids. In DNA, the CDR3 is TGTGCCAGCAGTGGGTGGACAGGGCAAGAGACCCAGTACTTC. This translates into CASSGWTGQETQYF.

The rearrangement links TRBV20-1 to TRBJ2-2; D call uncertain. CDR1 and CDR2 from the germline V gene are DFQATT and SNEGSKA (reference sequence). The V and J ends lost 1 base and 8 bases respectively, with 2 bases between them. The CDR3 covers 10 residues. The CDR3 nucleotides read TGCAGTGCTAGAGTTGGGGAGCTGTTTTTT. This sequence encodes CSARVGELFF.

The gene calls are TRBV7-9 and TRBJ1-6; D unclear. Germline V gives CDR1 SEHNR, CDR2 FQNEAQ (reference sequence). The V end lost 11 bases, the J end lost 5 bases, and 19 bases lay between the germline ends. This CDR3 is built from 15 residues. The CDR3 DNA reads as TGTGCCCACCGGCCGAGAGGAGGGAATAATTCACCCCTCCACTTT. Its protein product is CAHRPRGGNNSPLHF.

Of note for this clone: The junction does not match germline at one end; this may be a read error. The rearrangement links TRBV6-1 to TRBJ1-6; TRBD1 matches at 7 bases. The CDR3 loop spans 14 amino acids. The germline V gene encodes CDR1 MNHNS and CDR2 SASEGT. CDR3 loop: CASSDSMTGPIANF. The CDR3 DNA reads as TGTGCCAGCAGTGACTCTATGACAGGGCCCATCGCGAACTTT.

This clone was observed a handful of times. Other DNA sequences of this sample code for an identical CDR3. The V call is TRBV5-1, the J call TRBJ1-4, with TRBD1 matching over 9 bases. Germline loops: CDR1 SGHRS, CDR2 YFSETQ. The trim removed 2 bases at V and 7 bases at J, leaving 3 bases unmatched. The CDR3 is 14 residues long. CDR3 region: CASSFGTGSEKLFF. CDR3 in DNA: TGCGCCAGCAGCTTCGGGACAGGGAGTGAAAAACTGTTTTTT.

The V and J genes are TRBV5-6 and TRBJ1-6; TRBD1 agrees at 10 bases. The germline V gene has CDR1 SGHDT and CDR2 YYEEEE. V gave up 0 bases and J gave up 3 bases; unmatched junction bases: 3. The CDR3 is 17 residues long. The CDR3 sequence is CASSLARDRGYNSPLHF. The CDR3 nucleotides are TGTGCCAGCAGCTTGGCCCGGGACAGGGGCTATAATTCACCCCTCCACTTT.

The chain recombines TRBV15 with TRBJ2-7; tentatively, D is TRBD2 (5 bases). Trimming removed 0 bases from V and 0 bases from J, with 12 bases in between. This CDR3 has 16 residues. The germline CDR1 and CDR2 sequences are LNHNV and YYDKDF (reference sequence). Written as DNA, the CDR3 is TGTGCCACCAGCAGAGATCCAGCGGCGAGCTCCTACGAGCAGTACTTC. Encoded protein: CATSRDPAASSYEQYF.

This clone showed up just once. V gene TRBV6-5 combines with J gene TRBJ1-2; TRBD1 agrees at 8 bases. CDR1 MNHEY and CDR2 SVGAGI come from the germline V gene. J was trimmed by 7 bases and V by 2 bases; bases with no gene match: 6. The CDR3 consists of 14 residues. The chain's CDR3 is CASSYLQGAAGYTF. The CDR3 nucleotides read TGTGCCAGCAGTTACCTCCAGGGGGCGGCTGGCTACACCTTC.

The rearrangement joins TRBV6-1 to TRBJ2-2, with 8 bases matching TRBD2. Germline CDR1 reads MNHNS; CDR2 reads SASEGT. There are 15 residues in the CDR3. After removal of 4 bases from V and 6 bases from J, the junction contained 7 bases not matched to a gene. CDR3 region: CASSVQRGYPGELFF. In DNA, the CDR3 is TGTGCCAGCAGTGTTCAGCGGGGGTATCCCGGGGAGCTGTTTTTT.

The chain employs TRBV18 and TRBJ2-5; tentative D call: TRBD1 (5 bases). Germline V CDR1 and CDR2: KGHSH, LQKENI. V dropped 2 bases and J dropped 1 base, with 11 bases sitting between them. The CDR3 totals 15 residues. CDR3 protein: CASSPVQGSQETQYF. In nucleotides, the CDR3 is TGTGCCAGCTCACCAGTGCAGGGAAGCCAAGAGACCCAGTACTTC.

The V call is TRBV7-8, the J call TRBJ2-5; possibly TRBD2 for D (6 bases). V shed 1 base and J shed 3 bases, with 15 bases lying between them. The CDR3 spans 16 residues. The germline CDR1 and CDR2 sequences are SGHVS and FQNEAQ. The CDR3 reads CASSLGSGVLEETQYF. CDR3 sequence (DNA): TGTGCCAGCAGCTTAGGTTCGGGGGTCCTTGAAGAGACCCAGTACTTC.

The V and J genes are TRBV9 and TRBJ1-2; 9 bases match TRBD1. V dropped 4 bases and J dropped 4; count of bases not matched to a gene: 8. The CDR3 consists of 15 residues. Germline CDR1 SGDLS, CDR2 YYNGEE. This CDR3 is CASSLGQGSAYGYTF. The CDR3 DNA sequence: TGTGCCAGCAGCCTTGGACAGGGGAGCGCCTATGGCTACACCTTC. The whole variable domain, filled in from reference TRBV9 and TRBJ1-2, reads DSGVTQTPKHLITATGQRVTLRCSPRSGDLSVYWYQQSLDQGLQFLIQYYNGEERAKGNILERFSAQQFPDLHSELNLSSLELGDSALYFCASSLGQGSAYGYTFGSGTRLTVV.

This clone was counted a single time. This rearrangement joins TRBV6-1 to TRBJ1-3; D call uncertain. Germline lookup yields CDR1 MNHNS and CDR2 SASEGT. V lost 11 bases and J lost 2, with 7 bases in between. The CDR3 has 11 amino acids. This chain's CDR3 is CAAGTGNTIYF. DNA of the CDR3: TGTGCCGCGGGCACTGGAAACACCATATATTTT.

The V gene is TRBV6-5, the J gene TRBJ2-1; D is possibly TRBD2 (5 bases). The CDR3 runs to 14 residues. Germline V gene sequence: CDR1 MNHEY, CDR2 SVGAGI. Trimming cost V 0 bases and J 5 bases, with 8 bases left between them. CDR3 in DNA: TGTGCCAGCAGTTACTCCCCGGGGAACAATGAGCAGTTCTTC. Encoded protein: CASSYSPGNNEQFF.

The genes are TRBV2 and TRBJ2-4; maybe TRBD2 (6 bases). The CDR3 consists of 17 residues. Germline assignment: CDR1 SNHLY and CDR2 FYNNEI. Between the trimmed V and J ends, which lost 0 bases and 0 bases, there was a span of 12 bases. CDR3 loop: CASSEAGTALAKNIQYF. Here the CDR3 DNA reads TGTGCCAGCAGTGAAGCGGGGACTGCTCTAGCCAAAAACATTCAGTACTTC.